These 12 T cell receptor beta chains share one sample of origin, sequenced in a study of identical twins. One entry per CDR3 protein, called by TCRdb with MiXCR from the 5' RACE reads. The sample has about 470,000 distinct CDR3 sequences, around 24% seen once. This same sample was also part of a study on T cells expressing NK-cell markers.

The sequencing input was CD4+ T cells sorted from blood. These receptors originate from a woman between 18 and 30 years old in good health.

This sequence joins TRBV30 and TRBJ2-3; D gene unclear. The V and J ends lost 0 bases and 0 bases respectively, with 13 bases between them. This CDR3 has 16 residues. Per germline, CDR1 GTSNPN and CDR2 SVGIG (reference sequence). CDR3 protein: CAWSVGSDLSTDTQYF. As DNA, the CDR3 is TGTGCCTGGAGTGTAGGGTCGGACCTGAGCACAGATACGCAGTATTTT.

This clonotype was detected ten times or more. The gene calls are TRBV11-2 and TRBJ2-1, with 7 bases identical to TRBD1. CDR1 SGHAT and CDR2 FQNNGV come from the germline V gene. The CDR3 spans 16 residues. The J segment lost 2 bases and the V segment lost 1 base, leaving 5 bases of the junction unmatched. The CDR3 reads CASSLAPGGTYNEQFF. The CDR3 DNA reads TGTGCCAGCAGCTTAGCCCCAGGGGGAACCTACAATGAGCAGTTCTTC. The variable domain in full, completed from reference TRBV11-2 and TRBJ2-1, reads EAGVAQSPRYKIIEKRQSVAFWCNPISGHATLYWYQQILGQGPKLLIQFQNNGVVDDSQLPKDRFSAERLKGVDSTLKIQPAKLEDSAVYLCASSLAPGGTYNEQFFGPGTRLTVL.

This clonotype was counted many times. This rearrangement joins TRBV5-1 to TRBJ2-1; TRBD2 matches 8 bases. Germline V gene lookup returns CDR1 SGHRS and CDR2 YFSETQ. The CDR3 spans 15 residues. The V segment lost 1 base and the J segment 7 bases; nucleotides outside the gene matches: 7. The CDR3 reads CASSLMPAGENEQFF. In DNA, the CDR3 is TGCGCCAGCAGCTTGATGCCAGCGGGGGAAAATGAGCAGTTCTTC.

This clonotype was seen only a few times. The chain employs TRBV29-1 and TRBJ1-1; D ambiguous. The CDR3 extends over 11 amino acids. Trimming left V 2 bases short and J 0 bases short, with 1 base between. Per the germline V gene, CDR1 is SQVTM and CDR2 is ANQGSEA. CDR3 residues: CSVEMNTEAFF. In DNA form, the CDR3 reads TGCAGCGTTGAAATGAACACTGAAGCTTTCTTT.

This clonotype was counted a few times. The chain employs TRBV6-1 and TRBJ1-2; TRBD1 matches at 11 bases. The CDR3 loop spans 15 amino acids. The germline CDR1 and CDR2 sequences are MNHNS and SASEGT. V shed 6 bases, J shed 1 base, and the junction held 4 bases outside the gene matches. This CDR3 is CASRSGTGGNYGYTF. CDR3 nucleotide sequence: TGTGCCAGCAGATCCGGGACAGGGGGTAACTATGGCTACACCTTC.

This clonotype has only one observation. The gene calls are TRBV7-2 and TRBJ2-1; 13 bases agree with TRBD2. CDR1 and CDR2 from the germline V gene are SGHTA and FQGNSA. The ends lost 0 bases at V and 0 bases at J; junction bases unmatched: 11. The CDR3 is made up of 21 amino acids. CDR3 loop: CASSLARGLAGRLHSYNEQFF. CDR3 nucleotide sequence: TGTGCCAGCAGCTTAGCGAGGGGACTAGCGGGACGTCTACACTCCTACAATGAGCAGTTCTTC.

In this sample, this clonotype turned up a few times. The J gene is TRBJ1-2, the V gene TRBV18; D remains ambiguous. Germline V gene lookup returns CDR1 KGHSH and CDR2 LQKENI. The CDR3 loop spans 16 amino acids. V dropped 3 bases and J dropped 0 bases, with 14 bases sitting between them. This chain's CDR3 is CASSPTRILANYGYTF. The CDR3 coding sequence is TGTGCCAGCTCACCGACGAGGATCCTAGCTAACTATGGCTACACCTTC.

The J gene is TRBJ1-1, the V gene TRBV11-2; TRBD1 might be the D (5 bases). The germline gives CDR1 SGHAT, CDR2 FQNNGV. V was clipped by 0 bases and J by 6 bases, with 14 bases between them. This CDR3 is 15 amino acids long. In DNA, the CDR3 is TGTGCCAGCAGCTTAGAGAGGGCTAGGGGTTCTGAAGCTTTCTTT. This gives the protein CASSLERARGSEAFF.

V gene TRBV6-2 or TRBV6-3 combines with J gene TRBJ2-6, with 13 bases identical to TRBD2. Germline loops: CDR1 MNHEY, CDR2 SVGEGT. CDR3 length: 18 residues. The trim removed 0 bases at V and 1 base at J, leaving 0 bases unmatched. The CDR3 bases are TGTGCCAGCAGTTACTCGACTAGCGGGAGGTCTGGGGCCAACGTCCTGACTTTC. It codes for CASSYSTSGRSGANVLTF.

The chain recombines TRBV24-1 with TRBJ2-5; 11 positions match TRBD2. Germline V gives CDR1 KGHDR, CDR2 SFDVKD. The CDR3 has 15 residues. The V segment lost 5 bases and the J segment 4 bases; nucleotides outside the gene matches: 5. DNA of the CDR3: TGTGCCACCAGTGTAACTAGCGGGAGTGGAGAGACCCAGTACTTC. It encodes CATSVTSGSGETQYF.

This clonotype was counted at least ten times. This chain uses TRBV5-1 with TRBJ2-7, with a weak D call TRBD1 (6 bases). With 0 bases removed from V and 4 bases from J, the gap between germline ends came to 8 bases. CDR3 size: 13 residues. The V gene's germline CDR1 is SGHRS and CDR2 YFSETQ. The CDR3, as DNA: TGCGCCAGCAGCTTGGACAGGGCTTACGAGCAGTACTTC. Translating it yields CASSLDRAYEQYF.

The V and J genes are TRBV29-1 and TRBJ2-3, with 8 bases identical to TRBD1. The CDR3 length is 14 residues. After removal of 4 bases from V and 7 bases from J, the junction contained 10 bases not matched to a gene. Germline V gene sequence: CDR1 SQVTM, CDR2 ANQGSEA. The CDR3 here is CSVAGQVAAYTQYF. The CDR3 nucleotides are TGCAGCGTTGCGGGACAGGTCGCAGCTTATACGCAGTATTTT.